Shown below are 13 T cell receptor beta chains from a single sample sequenced in a study of CD8+ T cells in alopecia areata. Treatment of the sample: oral pan-JAK inhibitor, 5-10 mg twice daily. RNA extraction and reverse transcription yielded cDNA as sequencing template. TCRdb's copy holds only in-frame clones and misses some; the assay was immunoSEQ multiplex PCR. The repertoire has about 88,000 clones, 44% of them found once; the top ten carry more than 15%. This material consisted of CD8+ T cells sorted from blood, taken at week 24, from a patient treated with tofacitinib. The receptors were sampled from a human donor with alopecia areata.

The rearrangement joins TRBV4-1 to TRBJ2-3; the match to TRBD2 covers 8 bases. Germline assignment: CDR1 MGHRA and CDR2 YSYEKL. The CDR3 covers 18 residues. J gave up 0 bases and V 4 bases, and 12 bases lay outside the gene matches. The CDR3 loop reads CASSPAGHREGSTDTQYF. The CDR3 DNA reads as TGCGCCAGCAGCCCCGCCGGACATCGGGAGGGGAGCACAGATACGCAGTATTTT.

The table lists this clone with a few counts. V usage is TRBV13 and J usage is TRBJ2-1; D possibly corresponds to TRBD1 (5 bases). This CDR3 is 14 amino acids long. Germline V gene lookup returns CDR1 PRHDT and CDR2 FYEKMQ (reference sequence). V shed 6 bases and J shed 4 bases, with 13 bases lying between them. The CDR3 sequence is CASSWGLGYNEQFF. The CDR3 nucleotides read TGTGCCAGCAGTTGGGGCCTAGGGTACAATGAGCAGTTCTTC.

The chain recombines TRBV30 with TRBJ1-5; TRBD1 agrees at 11 bases. The V gene's germline CDR1 is GTSNPN and CDR2 SVGIG (reference sequence). CDR3 size: 15 residues. V shed 0 bases and J 6 bases; nucleotides not matched to a gene: 4. In DNA, the CDR3 is TGTGCCTGGAGTGTACGAGGACAGGGGGCTCAGCCCCAGCATTTT. This codes for CAWSVRGQGAQPQHF.

V is TRBV9 and J is TRBJ2-1; the D gene could be TRBD1 or TRBD2 (5 bases each). CDR1 SGDLS and CDR2 YYNGEE come from the germline V gene. The CDR3 is 14 residues long. Trimming left V 6 bases short and J 13 bases short, with 23 bases between. The CDR3 DNA sequence: TGTGCCAGCAATTATGGGGGATCTCGTGCTGGTCAGTTCTTC. Its translation: CASNYGGSRAGQFF. The whole variable domain, filled in from reference TRBV9 and TRBJ2-1, reads DSGVTQTPKHLITATGQRVTLRCSPRSGDLSVYWYQQSLDQGLQFLIQYYNGEERAKGNILERFSAQQFPDLHSELNLSSLELGDSALYFCASNYGGSRAGQFFGPGTRLTVL.

The V and J genes are TRBV29-1 and TRBJ2-2; D might be TRBD2 (5 bases). The CDR3 covers 13 residues. Trimming took 7 bases from V and 0 from J, leaving 9 bases between them. The V gene's germline CDR1 is SQVTM and CDR2 ANQGSEA. CDR3 loop: CSARGANTGELFF. As DNA, the CDR3 is TGCAGCGCCCGGGGAGCGAACACCGGGGAGCTGTTTTTT.

The gene calls are TRBV9 and TRBJ2-1, with D possibly called TRBD1 or TRBD2 (5 bases each). CDR1 and CDR2 (germline): SGDLS, YYNGEE. CDR3 length: 15 residues. Deletions cut 3 bases from V and 7 bases from J, with 17 bases between. The CDR3 sequence: CASSAPGPPSNEQFF. DNA for the CDR3: TGTGCCAGCAGCGCACCGGGACCACCGTCTAATGAGCAGTTCTTC.

The V call is TRBV18, the J call TRBJ2-3, with 8 positions matching TRBD2. The V and J ends lost 6 bases and 0 bases, in that order; junction bases with no gene match: 14. The germline gives CDR1 KGHSH, CDR2 LQKENI. This CDR3 is 18 amino acids long. The CDR3 DNA is TGTGCCAGCTCCCCGACCGGGGGTAGCGGGGCTAGCACAGATACGCAGTATTTT. This sequence encodes CASSPTGGSGASTDTQYF.

The chain recombines TRBV9 with TRBJ2-3; D may be TRBD1 or TRBD2 (5 bases each). The CDR3 runs 16 residues. Trimming pared 3 bases from V and 4 bases from J, leaving 18 bases between. Germline V lookup: CDR1 SGDLS, CDR2 YYNGEE. CDR3 region: CASSGAGAPSPDTQYF. The CDR3 DNA reads as TGTGCCAGCAGCGGAGCCGGGGCCCCTTCACCAGATACGCAGTATTTT.

The table lists this clone with a few counts. V usage is TRBV6-1 and J usage is TRBJ1-5; no reliable D call. V was trimmed by 3 bases and J by 3 bases, leaving 15 bases between them. The CDR3 is made up of 16 amino acids. Per the germline V gene, CDR1 is MNHNS and CDR2 is SASEGT. The CDR3 loop is CASSELVAVTNQPQHF. The CDR3 DNA reads as TGTGCCAGCAGTGAGTTGGTGGCAGTAACCAATCAGCCCCAGCATTTT.

The genes are TRBV7-8 and TRBJ2-1; TRBD2 is a possible D gene (5 bases). The CDR3 is 13 residues long. Germline CDR1 is SGHVS and CDR2 is FQNEAQ. V was clipped by 2 bases and J by 3 bases, with 5 bases between them. For the CDR3, the DNA is TGTGCCAGCAGCTTACGGGACTACAATGAGCAGTTCTTC. Amino acid sequence: CASSLRDYNEQFF. The full variable domain, in which reference TRBV7-8 and TRBJ2-1 provide the parts outside the CDR3, is GAGVSQSPRYKVAKRGQDVALRCDPISGHVSLFWYQQALGQGPEFLTYFQNEAQLDKSGLPSDRFFAERPEGSVSTLKIQRTQQEDSAVYLCASSLRDYNEQFFGPGTRLTVL.

A few counts support this clone. The chain joins TRBV29-1 to TRBJ2-7, with D maybe TRBD1 (5 bases). CDR3 length: 13 amino acids. V was cut by 3 bases and J by 2 bases, with 11 bases left in between. Germline lookup yields CDR1 SQVTM and CDR2 ANQGSEA. CDR3 protein: CSVDTGKTYEQYF. CDR3 bases: TGCAGCGTTGACACAGGAAAGACCTACGAGCAGTACTTC.

The chain combines TRBV7-9 with TRBJ2-3; 7 nucleotides line up with TRBD1. The length of the CDR3 is 15 residues. J was trimmed by 3 bases and V by 1 base; bases with no gene match: 4. CDR1 SEHNR and CDR2 FQNEAQ come from the germline V gene (reference sequence). The CDR3 region has the DNA TGTGCCAGCAGCTTAGGACAGGGCCGAACAGATACGCAGTATTTT. This translates into CASSLGQGRTDTQYF.

The chain is built from TRBV7-6 and TRBJ2-2; D may be TRBD1 (7 bases). CDR3 length: 15 residues. Germline V gene sequence: CDR1 SGHVS, CDR2 FNYEAQ. The V end lost 5 bases, the J end lost 4 bases, and 14 bases lay between the germline ends. CDR3 protein: CASSATGDSTGELFF. CDR3 DNA sequence: TGTGCCAGCAGCGCTACAGGGGACTCCACCGGGGAGCTGTTTTTT.